This T cell receptor beta chain was sequenced for a study of beta chain features in type 1 diabetes. About the study: Patients shared similar age, gender and cell yields with healthy donors. Study outcomes and limitations: For patients, the naive, central memory and Treg TCRB repertoires appeared more alike than for healthy donors. High TCR expression in some cells could lead to their over-representation in cDNA sequencing. In every one of the four CD4+ subsets, TCRB CDR3s were moderately but significantly shorter in Type 1 diabetes patients.

This clone was seen more than once but under ten times. Its antigen is as yet unknown. Germline V gene data show CDR1 as SGHRS and CDR2 as YFSETQ. The V segment lost 4 bases and the J segment 5 bases; nucleotides outside the gene matches: 12. CDR3 length equals 17 residues. Sequencing targeted expressed TCRB transcripts, as all isolated RNA had been reverse transcribed. Only in-frame clones appear in the TCRdb table, and some are missing; sequencing was by immunoSEQ multiplex PCR. The sample holds 160,000 or so clones; approximately 8.8% are singletons and the top ten take roughly 0.7%. The V and J genes are TRBV5-1 and TRBJ2-1, with TRBD2 matching 10 bases. This clonotype was obtained from a woman aged 30 to 39 with type 1 diabetes. The sample was central memory CD4+ T cells from blood. CDR3 region: CASSAILGTSDNNEQFF. CDR3 coding DNA: TGCGCCAGCAGCGCCATTCTGGGGACTAGCGACAACAATGAGCAGTTCTTC.